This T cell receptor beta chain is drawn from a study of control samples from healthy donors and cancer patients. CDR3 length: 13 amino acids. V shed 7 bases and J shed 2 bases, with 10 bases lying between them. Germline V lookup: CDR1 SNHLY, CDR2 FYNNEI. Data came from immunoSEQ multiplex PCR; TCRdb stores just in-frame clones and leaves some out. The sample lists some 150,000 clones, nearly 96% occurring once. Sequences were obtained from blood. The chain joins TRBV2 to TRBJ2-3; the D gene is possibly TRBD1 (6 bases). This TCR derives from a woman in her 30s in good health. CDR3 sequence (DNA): TGTGCCAGCAATCGACAGGACACAGATACGCAGTATTTT. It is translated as CASNRQDTDTQYF.